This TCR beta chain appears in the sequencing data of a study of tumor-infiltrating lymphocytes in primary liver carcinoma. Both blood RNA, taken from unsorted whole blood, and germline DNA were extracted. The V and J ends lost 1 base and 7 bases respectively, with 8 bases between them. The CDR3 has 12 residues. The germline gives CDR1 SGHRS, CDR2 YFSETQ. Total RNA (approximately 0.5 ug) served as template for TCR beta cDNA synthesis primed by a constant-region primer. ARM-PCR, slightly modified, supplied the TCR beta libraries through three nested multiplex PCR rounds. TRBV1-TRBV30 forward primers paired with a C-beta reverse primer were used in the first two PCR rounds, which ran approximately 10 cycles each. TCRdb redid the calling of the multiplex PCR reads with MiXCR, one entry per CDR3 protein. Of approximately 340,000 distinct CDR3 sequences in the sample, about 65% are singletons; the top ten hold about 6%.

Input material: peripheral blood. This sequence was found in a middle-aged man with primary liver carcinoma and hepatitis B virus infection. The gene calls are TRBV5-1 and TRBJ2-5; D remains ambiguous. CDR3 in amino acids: CASSLTHVTQYF. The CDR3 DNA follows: TGCGCCAGCAGCTTGACCCACGTGACCCAGTACTTC.